Listed below are T cell receptor beta chains from one sample, sequenced in a study of blood T cells in healthy people across ages. Using its own MiXCR run on the 5' RACE reads, TCRdb lists one record per CDR3 protein. The sample has fewer than 800,000 distinct CDR3 sequences, 32% seen once. The sequencing sample was made of blood. The source of these receptors is a woman older than 75 in good health. CDR3s include the opening cysteine and the closing phenylalanine or tryptophan. D genes are given only for firm matches. Clone sizes are given selectively: once, few, many, or a class where the clone is expanded.

.,TRBV5-1,.,TRBJ2-7,14,CASSLETGNYEQYF,TGCGCCAGCAGCTTAGAGACAGGCAACTACGAGCAGTACTTC
.,TRBV28,.,TRBJ1-5,14,CASSSSGADQPQHF,TGTGCCAGCAGTTCTTCAGGGGCCGATCAGCCCCAGCATTTT
.,TRBV3-1,few,TRBJ1-1,13,CASSQVMGTEAFF,TGTGCCAGCAGCCAAGTTATGGGGACTGAAGCTTTCTTT
.,TRBV5-1,many,TRBJ2-7,13,CASSLVGGHEQYF,TGCGCCAGCAGCTTGGTGGGGGGCCACGAGCAGTACTTC
.,TRBV6-5,many,TRBJ1-1,14,CASSYSGWDTEAFF,TGTGCCAGCAGTTACTCTGGTTGGGACACTGAAGCTTTCTTT
TRBD2,TRBV7-2,many,TRBJ2-3,16,CASSPRTSQWTDTQYF,TGTGCCAGCAGCCCGAGGACTAGCCAATGGACAGATACGCAGTATTTT
.,TRBV20-1,.,TRBJ2-1,15,CSARDGGYSYTERFF,TGCAGTGCTAGAGATGGCGGGTACAGCTACACTGAGCGGTTCTTC
TRBD2,TRBV5-1,many,TRBJ2-1,16,CASSLFRGGAVDEQFF,TGCGCCAGCAGCTTGTTTCGCGGGGGGGCCGTAGATGAGCAGTTCTTC
TRBD1,TRBV4-1,many,TRBJ1-1,14,CASSQPGQGTEAFF,TGCGCCAGCAGCCAACCGGGACAGGGTACTGAAGCTTTCTTT
TRBD1,TRBV6-1,.,TRBJ1-2,16,CASRAPGQGLVYGYTF,TGTGCCAGCAGGGCCCCGGGACAGGGGTTGGTCTATGGCTACACCTTC
.,TRBV7-9,many,TRBJ2-7,12,CASSLGSGEQYF,TGTGCCAGCAGCTTAGGATCTGGGGAGCAGTACTTC
TRBD2,TRBV30,many,TRBJ2-5,15,CAWRAGGLQQETQYF,TGTGCCTGGAGAGCGGGGGGCCTACAACAAGAGACCCAGTACTTC
.,TRBV7-2,many,TRBJ1-4,15,CASSLGGAAGEKLFF,TGTGCCAGCAGCTTAGGTGGAGCAGCGGGTGAAAAACTGTTTTTT
.,TRBV5-6,many,TRBJ1-2,13,CASSARASGGYTF,TGTGCCAGCAGCGCCCGGGCTTCGGGGGGCTACACCTTC
TRBD1,TRBV20-1,many,TRBJ2-5,15,CSARADRGRVETQYF,TGCAGTGCTAGAGCGGACAGGGGAAGGGTAGAGACCCAGTACTTC
.,TRBV7-9,many,TRBJ2-5,13,CASSLSPKETQYF,TGTGCCAGCAGCTTAAGCCCAAAAGAGACCCAGTACTTC
.,TRBV6-1,many,TRBJ2-1,17,CASSVRGLGGGPTEQFF,TGTGCCAGCAGCGTCCGAGGCCTTGGGGGGGGGCCCACGGAGCAGTTCTTC
.,TRBV11-1,.,TRBJ1-1,13,CASSLGDRYEAFF,TGTGCCAGCAGCTTAGGGGACCGATATGAAGCTTTCTTT
.,TRBV11-1,.,TRBJ2-6,16,CASSPNALAGANVLTF,TGTGCCAGCAGCCCGAACGCCTTAGCTGGGGCCAACGTCCTGACTTTC
.,TRBV29-1,.,TRBJ2-1,10,CSVLNNERFF,TGCAGCGTCTTAAACAATGAGCGGTTCTTC
.,TRBV12-3/TRBV12-4,.,TRBJ2-3,15,CASSRQGRSTDTQYF,TGTGCCAGCTCTAGGCAGGGGAGGAGCACAGATACGCAGTATTTT
TRBD2,TRBV3-1,many,TRBJ2-4,20,CASSQDFGSASGGPGNIQYF,TGTGCCAGCAGCCAAGATTTTGGTAGTGCTAGCGGGGGGCCGGGAAACATTCAGTACTTC
TRBD1,TRBV29-1,few,TRBJ2-7,12,CSAGQVGYEQYF,TGCAGCGCGGGACAGGTGGGCTACGAGCAGTACTTC
TRBD2,TRBV5-1,.,TRBJ2-3,16,CASSRRLAGGTDTQYF,TGCGCCAGCAGCCGGAGACTAGCGGGAGGCACAGATACGCAGTATTTT
.,TRBV5-1,.,TRBJ1-1,13,CASSFISDTEAFF,TGCGCCAGCAGCTTCATATCTGACACTGAAGCTTTCTTT
TRBD1,TRBV27,few,TRBJ1-1,16,CASSFRTGGRNTEAFF,TGTGCCAGCAGTTTTAGGACAGGGGGCAGGAACACTGAAGCTTTCTTT
.,TRBV12-3/TRBV12-4,.,TRBJ1-2,13,CASSPVSAYGNTF,TGTGCCAGCAGCCCCGTATCTGCGTATGGCAACACCTTC
.,TRBV20-1,.,TRBJ2-5,13,CSATSSGKETQYF,TGCAGCGCTACGAGTTCGGGGAAAGAGACCCAGTACTTC
TRBD1,TRBV2,few,TRBJ1-2,12,CASSGTGYGYTF,TGTGCCAGCAGTGGGACAGGGTACGGCTACACCTTC